Presented here are 21 T cell receptor beta chains from one specimen sequenced in a study of beta chain features in type 1 diabetes. Expressed TCRB transcripts were sequenced after all isolated RNA was converted to cDNA. Sequencing used immunoSEQ multiplex PCR; TCRdb keeps in-frame clones, though not all of them. The table has 640,000 or so clones, around an eighth seen once. Findings and caveats of the study: Patients with Type 1 diabetes showed moderately but significantly shorter TCRB CDR3s in all four CD4+ subsets.

Their antigen targets remain unknown. The source material was naive CD4+ T cells from blood. These receptors originate from a man between 18 and 35 years old with type 1 diabetes.

The sample holds a few counts of this clone. The chain carries TRBV6-1 and TRBJ2-5, with D perhaps matching TRBD1 (6 bases). Trimming took off 6 bases at V and 4 bases at J, with 6 bases between the two ends. Germline lookup yields CDR1 MNHNS and CDR2 SASEGT. This CDR3 has 11 amino acids. The CDR3 region is CASRTGETQYF. In DNA form, the CDR3 reads TGTGCCAGCAGGACAGGAGAGACCCAGTACTTC.

A few counts support this clone. This chain connects TRBV2 to TRBJ2-1, with a weak D call TRBD2 (6 bases). CDR3 length: 14 residues. Germline V CDR1 and CDR2: SNHLY, FYNNEI. The V end was cut by 6 bases, the J end by 8 bases, with 17 bases between. The CDR3 sequence: CASRPTYPGDEQFF. CDR3 DNA sequence: TGTGCCAGCAGGCCCACCTATCCGGGGGATGAGCAGTTCTTC.

The chain uses TRBV28 and TRBJ2-5; 8 positions match TRBD1. V dropped 7 bases and J dropped 5; count of bases not matched to a gene: 3. CDR1 and CDR2 (germline): MDHEN, SYDVKM. This CDR3 is built from 12 residues. The CDR3 DNA follows: TGTGCCAGCAAGACAGGGGTGGAGACCCAGTACTTC. This gives the protein CASKTGVETQYF.

The chain uses TRBV18 and TRBJ2-7; D is perhaps TRBD2 (6 bases). Germline CDR1 is KGHSH and CDR2 is LQKENI. V lost 5 bases to trimming and J lost 4 bases, with 30 bases between them. This CDR3 has 19 amino acids. CDR3 protein: CASSSGSGAGFSKWYEQYF. CDR3 coding DNA: TGTGCCAGCTCAAGCGGGTCCGGAGCCGGGTTCTCAAAATGGTACGAGCAGTACTTC.

The V gene is TRBV6-6, the J gene TRBJ2-7, with 11 bases lining up with TRBD1. Per the germline V gene, CDR1 is MNHNY and CDR2 is SVGAGI (reference sequence). Trimming at V came to 2 bases and at J to 6 bases, leaving 6 bases not matched to a gene. This CDR3 spans 15 amino acids. The CDR3 nucleotides read TGTGCCAGCAGTTACGACCCGGACAGGGGGCGCGAGCAGTACTTC. This gives the protein CASSYDPDRGREQYF.

J is TRBJ2-7 and V is TRBV20-1, with D tentatively TRBD1 or TRBD2 (6 bases each). The CDR3 extends over 11 amino acids. Trimming removed 5 bases at V and 5 bases at J, with 10 bases between. Germline V gene data show CDR1 as DFQATT and CDR2 as SNEGSKA (reference sequence). CDR3 in amino acids: CSAPRGDEQYF. CDR3 nucleotide sequence: TGCAGTGCTCCTAGGGGGGACGAGCAGTACTTC.

In its sample, this clone was seen a few times. V is TRBV4-1 and J is TRBJ2-2, with D unresolved. Trimming removed 4 bases from V and 0 bases from J, with 3 bases in between. Germline CDR1 and CDR2: MGHRA and YSYEKL. The CDR3 runs to 13 residues. CDR3 nucleotide sequence: TGCGCCAGCAGCCGGCCGAACACCGGGGAGCTGTTTTTT. It is translated as CASSRPNTGELFF.

This clone has a handful of counts. The chain links TRBV10-3 to TRBJ1-2; a weak D match, TRBD1 (6 bases). Germline V gene lookup returns CDR1 ENHRY and CDR2 SYGVKD. The ends were cut back, 8 bases at V and 7 bases at J, with 17 bases in the middle. The CDR3 has 13 amino acids. The CDR3 region has the DNA TGTGCCATCTTCCTACAGGAGGGGGGTGGCTACACCTTC. Translated: CAIFLQEGGGYTF.

This chain uses TRBV9 with TRBJ2-7; 11 positions agree with TRBD1. CDR3 length: 15 residues. Germline V gene sequence: CDR1 SGDLS, CDR2 YYNGEE. The V and J ends lost 3 bases and 4 bases, in that order; junction bases with no gene match: 6. CDR3 bases: TGTGCCAGCAGCGGAGGACAGGGGGCTACATACGAGCAGTACTTC. Protein sequence: CASSGGQGATYEQYF.

About this clone: This CDR3 is also generated by other DNA sequences in the sample. The chain has TRBV7-9 and TRBJ1-5, with TRBD1 matching over 10 bases. The CDR3 is 13 residues long. Germline CDR1 SEHNR, CDR2 FQNEAQ (reference sequence). The J segment lost 5 bases and the V segment lost 5 bases, leaving 0 bases of the junction unmatched. CDR3 amino acids: CASSGQGDQPQHF. The CDR3 nucleotides are TGTGCCAGCAGCGGACAGGGGGATCAGCCCCAGCATTTT.

V and J are TRBV19 and TRBJ1-2, with D maybe TRBD1 (6 bases). V shed 1 base and J shed 3 bases, with 9 bases lying between them. The CDR3 totals 14 residues. Per the germline V gene, CDR1 is LNHDA and CDR2 is SQIVND (reference sequence). CDR3 sequence: CASSIGTGYYGYTF. In DNA, the CDR3 is TGTGCCAGTAGTATAGGAACAGGGTACTATGGCTACACCTTC.

This clone was seen more than once but under ten times. This rearrangement joins TRBV4-1 to TRBJ2-5; tentatively, D is TRBD1 (6 bases). The germline V gene encodes CDR1 MGHRA and CDR2 YSYEKL. Trimming removed 1 base at V and 5 bases at J, with 14 bases between. The CDR3 is 15 amino acids. The CDR3 DNA sequence: TGCGCCAGCAGCCAAGGGATACAGGGCCGGGAGACCCAGTACTTC. Translation: CASSQGIQGRETQYF.

The chain is built from TRBV27 and TRBJ2-7, with 7 positions matching TRBD1. Trimming removed 5 bases from V and 2 bases from J; junction bases left unmatched: 6. This CDR3 is built from 14 residues. The germline V gene encodes CDR1 MNHEY and CDR2 SMNVEV (reference sequence). This chain's CDR3 is CASSETGITYEQYF. CDR3 nucleotides: TGTGCCAGCAGTGAGACAGGGATAACCTACGAGCAGTACTTC.

This clone occurred a few times. Germline is not matched at one junction end, which may reflect a read error. The chain links TRBV5-1 to TRBJ2-7; 14 bases are shared with TRBD2. Germline CDR1 reads SGHRS; CDR2 reads YFSETQ. The CDR3 covers 17 residues. This CDR3 reads CASSWGLAGASSDEQYF. The CDR3 DNA sequence: TGCGCCAGCAGCTGGGGACTAGCGGGGGCGAGCTCCGACGAGCAGTACTTC.

This clone appeared a few times. The rearrangement uses TRBV30 and TRBJ2-1, with D perhaps matching TRBD2 (6 bases). V lost 5 bases and J 13 bases, leaving 21 bases between the germline ends. Germline V CDR1 and CDR2: GTSNPN, SVGIG (reference sequence). CDR3 size: 13 residues. The CDR3 DNA is TGTGCCTGGGGCCTCCCGTCCGCGGGGCCCCAGTTCTTC. This sequence encodes CAWGLPSAGPQFF.

This clone turned up a few times. The chain recombines TRBV30 with TRBJ1-6, with 7 bases fitting TRBD1. With V trimmed by 8 bases and J by 7 bases, 5 bases remained unmatched. Germline assignment: CDR1 GTSNPN and CDR2 SVGIG (reference sequence). This CDR3 is 12 amino acids long. The CDR3 loop reads CAAGTENSPLHF. DNA of the CDR3: TGTGCCGCCGGGACAGAGAATTCACCCCTCCACTTT.

The CDR3 DNA follows: TGTGCCAGTAGTATTAATGAAATTCAGTACTTC. This gives the protein CASSINEIQYF. This chain joins TRBV19 and TRBJ2-4; D is uncertain. V was shortened by 3 bases and J by 10 bases, with 7 bases between the two germline ends. This CDR3 region has 11 residues. Germline V gene lookup returns CDR1 LNHDA and CDR2 SQIVND (reference sequence).

This clone has a handful of counts. This chain connects TRBV6-6 to TRBJ2-3; 7 bases are a match to TRBD1. With V trimmed by 5 bases and J by 0 bases, 5 bases remained unmatched. This CDR3 region has 15 residues. Germline CDR1 MNHNY, CDR2 SVGAGI (reference sequence). The CDR3 coding sequence is TGTGCCAGCAGTACCCCGGGACAGAGCACAGATACGCAGTATTTT. It encodes CASSTPGQSTDTQYF.

This clone was seen more than once but under ten times. The sample has other DNA sequences that encode this CDR3 too. This chain links TRBV20-1 with TRBJ1-3; D not certain. V was clipped by 2 bases and J by 1 base, with 0 bases between them. Per the germline V gene, CDR1 is DFQATT and CDR2 is SNEGSKA (reference sequence). The CDR3 runs to 11 residues. CDR3 bases: TGCAGTGCTAGATCTGGAAACACCATATATTTT. It is translated as CSARSGNTIYF.

The genes are TRBV23-1 and TRBJ2-7; 7 positions agree with TRBD1. TRBV23-1 is flagged as an ORF with uncertain function. The CDR3 has 15 amino acids. The J segment lost 3 bases and the V segment lost 4 bases, leaving 9 bases of the junction unmatched. CDR3 in DNA: TGCGCCAGCAGTCCTCGACTCGACAGGGTCTACGAGCAGTACTTC. It specifies CASSPRLDRVYEQYF.

The V gene is TRBV9, the J gene TRBJ2-5, with no clear D. Trimming stripped 0 bases from V and 0 bases from J, with 6 bases between. CDR3 length: 14 amino acids. Germline lookup yields CDR1 SGDLS and CDR2 YYNGEE. The CDR3 reads CASSVGPDQETQYF. The CDR3 coding sequence is TGTGCCAGCAGCGTAGGCCCTGACCAAGAGACCCAGTACTTC.